This T cell receptor (beta chain) emerged from a study of radiotherapy plus CTLA-4 blockade in lung cancer. On the study more broadly: With about a third of patients having disease control, objective responses were seen in 15% to 20%.

Germline V gene data show CDR1 as LNHDA and CDR2 as SQIVND (reference sequence). The CDR3 has 15 amino acids. The junction had 4 bases not matched to a gene; V was cut back by 6 bases and J by 0 bases. Profiled with immunoSEQ multiplex PCR; TCRdb holds only in-frame clones, not every one. Of 70,000 to 90,000 clones detected, over 65% appear once; the ten largest clones hold under 9%. CTLA-4 blockade using ipilimumab, together with focal radiation, was received by patients with chemo-refractory metastatic non-small-cell lung cancer. As regards this clone: Its target is unknown.

General study results and limits: In blood, tumor-derived TCR clones expanded after radiotherapy plus ipilimumab.

The input for sequencing was peripheral blood, taken from a patient treated with radiotherapy plus ipilimumab. The rearrangement links TRBV19 to TRBJ1-5; TRBD1 matches 8 bases. The sequence was obtained from a human donor with non-small cell lung cancer who had a complete response to radiotherapy plus ipilimumab. For the CDR3, the DNA is TGTGCCAGTAGGGGACAGGTCAATAGCAATCAGCCCCAGCATTTT. This gives the protein CASRGQVNSNQPQHF.